A single sample is the source of the 20 T cell receptor beta chains below, sequenced in a study of Ad26.COV2.S vaccination and SARS-CoV-2 variants. Regarding treatment: 15 to 20 received Ad26.COV2.S at low or high dose, single or two shots; roughly five received placebo; per-sample allocation not given. Samples analyzed were those drawn on day 63 after the first vaccine or placebo injection. Only in-frame clones appear in the TCRdb table, and some are missing; sequencing was by immunoSEQ multiplex PCR. The sample gives a few hundred thousand clones, over 80% of which show up once; over 1.5% is in the top ten. The starting material was peripheral blood, obtained in a trial of Ad26.COV2.S vaccine versus placebo. Receptor source: a person between 18 and 65 years old who received the Ad26.COV2.S COVID-19 vaccine or a placebo.

The chain uses TRBV5-1 and TRBJ2-5; D uncertain. CDR3 length: 12 residues. CDR1 is SGHRS, CDR2 YFSETQ, per germline. Trimming took 4 bases from V and 0 from J, leaving 4 bases between them. This chain's CDR3 is CASSQDQETQYF. The DNA for the CDR3 is TGCGCCAGCAGCCAGGACCAAGAGACCCAGTACTTC.

The chain combines TRBV19 with TRBJ1-5; D is uncertain. The CDR3 sequence is 15 residues long. In germline, CDR1 is LNHDA, CDR2 SQIVND (reference sequence). V lost 4 bases and J lost 0, with 10 bases in between. CDR3 sequence (DNA): TGTGCCAGTAGTACGGGCAGGAGTAGCAATCAGCCCCAGCATTTT. Protein: CASSTGRSSNQPQHF.

The chain uses TRBV5-1 and TRBJ1-4, with 7 bases aligning to TRBD1. With V trimmed by 2 bases and J by 7 bases, 8 bases remained unmatched. The CDR3 is 15 amino acids. Germline CDR1 is SGHRS and CDR2 is YFSETQ. The CDR3 reads CASSFIGGAGEKLFF. CDR3 nucleotide sequence: TGCGCCAGCAGCTTTATAGGGGGCGCGGGTGAAAAACTGTTTTTT.

The chain carries TRBV7-9 and TRBJ1-2; D is ambiguous. Per germline, CDR1 SEHNR and CDR2 FQNEAQ (reference sequence). This CDR3 region has 12 residues. Trimming took off 4 bases at V and 7 bases at J, with 10 bases between the two ends. The CDR3 reads CASSSSGLGYTF. The CDR3 DNA sequence: TGTGCCAGCAGCTCGAGCGGTCTTGGCTACACCTTC. Based on the CDR3 plus reference TRBV7-9 and TRBJ1-2, the full variable domain is DTGVSQNPRHKITKRGQNVTFRCDPISEHNRLYWYRQTLGQGPEFLTYFQNEAQLEKSRLLSDRFSAERPKGSFSTLEIQRTEQGDSAMYLCASSSSGLGYTFGSGTRLTVV.

The chain joins TRBV28 to TRBJ2-6; D is undetermined. Trimming removed 6 bases at V and 0 bases at J, with 15 bases between. CDR1 is MDHEN and CDR2 is SYDVKM in the germline V gene. This CDR3 is built from 17 residues. CDR3 nucleotide sequence: TGTGCCAGCAGCCGCGACGGCTCGAGCTCTGGGGCCAACGTCCTGACTTTC. This translates into CASSRDGSSSGANVLTF.

This clone appeared a single time. The chain employs TRBV7-2 and TRBJ2-7; no clear D. The V end lost 2 bases, the J end lost 6 bases, and 8 bases lay between the germline ends. Germline-derived CDR1 and CDR2 are SGHTA and FQGNSA. CDR3 length: 12 residues. The CDR3 nucleotides are TGTGCCAGCAGCTTATCCCACAGCGAGCAGTACTTC. It yields the protein CASSLSHSEQYF.

The chain combines TRBV30 with TRBJ2-5, with 7 nucleotides matching TRBD1. V shed 3 bases and J 5 bases; nucleotides not matched to a gene: 12. There are 15 residues in the CDR3. The germline gives CDR1 GTSNPN, CDR2 SVGIG (reference sequence). The CDR3 is CAWRKDRTPGETQYF. Here the CDR3 DNA reads TGTGCCTGGAGGAAGGACAGGACTCCGGGGGAGACCCAGTACTTC.

The genes are TRBV14 and TRBJ1-1; D possibly corresponds to TRBD1 (5 bases). Per germline, CDR1 SGHDN and CDR2 FVKESK. V was cut by 2 bases and J by 7 bases, with 17 bases left in between. This CDR3 has 15 residues. This chain's CDR3 is CASSQRTMGLVEAFF. CDR3 nucleotides: TGTGCCAGCAGCCAACGGACAATGGGACTTGTTGAAGCTTTCTTT.

The chain employs TRBV3-1 (or the pseudogene TRBV3-2) and TRBJ2-5; 8 bases match TRBD2. The CDR3 is 15 amino acids. Losses at the gene ends were 2 bases for V and 0 bases for J; bases not matched to a gene: 2. In germline, CDR1 is LGHDT, CDR2 YNNKEL (reference sequence). In DNA, the CDR3 is TGTGCCAGCAGCCAAAAGCGGGGGAACCAAGAGACCCAGTACTTC. Its translation is CASSQKRGNQETQYF.

V usage is TRBV28 and J usage is TRBJ2-5; tentatively, D is TRBD2 (7 bases). The CDR3 length is 12 residues. The germline CDR1 and CDR2 sequences are MDHEN and SYDVKM. V lost 1 base and J lost 14, with 14 bases in between. CDR3 in amino acids: CASSLLAGARYF. The DNA for the CDR3 is TGTGCCAGCAGTTTATTGGCGGGGGCCCGATACTTC.

Points on this clone: One end of the junction is discordant with germline, which a read error may explain. The chain is built from TRBV4-1 and TRBJ2-5; 7 positions agree with TRBD1. The germline CDR1 and CDR2 sequences are MGHRA and YSYEKL. The CDR3 spans 12 residues. The CDR3 sequence is CASSQGDRATNF. The CDR3 DNA reads TGCGCCAGCAGCCAAGGAGACAGGGCGACAAACTTC.

The rearrangement links TRBV5-1 to TRBJ2-3; D remains unclear. The CDR3 spans 15 residues. The germline V and J ends were trimmed by 4 bases and 3 bases, with 15 bases remaining between them. Germline V gene data show CDR1 as SGHRS and CDR2 as YFSETQ. DNA for the CDR3: TGCGCCAGCAGCGATAAGGGATATGAGACAGATACGCAGTATTTT. It encodes CASSDKGYETDTQYF.

The table lists this clone with many counts. This sequence joins TRBV27 and TRBJ2-1; 8 bases align to TRBD1. The CDR3 sequence is 15 residues long. CDR1 is MNHEY, CDR2 SMNVEV, per germline (reference sequence). The junction had 4 bases not matched to a gene; V was cut back by 0 bases and J by 6 bases. CDR3: CASSLSSGTGNEQFF. The DNA of the CDR3 is TGTGCCAGCAGTTTATCTTCCGGGACAGGCAATGAGCAGTTCTTC.

For the CDR3, the DNA is TGTGCCAGCAGCCCCATATGGCTCACCGGGGAGCTGTTTTTT. Its protein product is CASSPIWLTGELFF. The chain employs TRBV7-9 and TRBJ2-2; no clear D gene. The germline V gene encodes CDR1 SEHNR and CDR2 FQNEAQ (reference sequence). The CDR3 runs 14 residues. V dropped 5 bases and J dropped 4 bases, with 11 bases sitting between them.

The rearrangement links TRBV3-1 (or the pseudogene TRBV3-2) to TRBJ2-7; D is ambiguous. The CDR3 runs 14 residues. The ends were cut back, 0 bases at V and 3 bases at J, with 9 bases in the middle. CDR1 is LGHDT, CDR2 YNNKEL, per germline (reference sequence). The CDR3 DNA is TGTGCCAGCAGCCAAGAGACCGTAAACTACGAGCAGTACTTC. It yields the protein CASSQETVNYEQYF.

The V and J genes are TRBV19 and TRBJ2-7, with D hard to call. Trimming took off 8 bases at V and 2 bases at J, with 10 bases between the two ends. This CDR3 is built from 12 residues. The germline V gene has CDR1 LNHDA and CDR2 SQIVND (reference sequence). The chain's CDR3 is CASADGAYEQYF. The CDR3 coding sequence is TGTGCCAGTGCAGACGGTGCCTACGAGCAGTACTTC.

This chain connects TRBV18 to TRBJ2-7, with TRBD2 identical over 9 bases. The CDR3 has 16 residues. Germline CDR1 and CDR2: KGHSH and LQKENI. The V gene end was trimmed by 5 bases and the J gene end by 3 bases; junction bases not matched to a gene: 11. In nucleotides, the CDR3 is TGTGCCAGCTCATCTGGAATGGCGGGGGGGTTCTACGAGCAGTACTTC. This sequence encodes CASSSGMAGGFYEQYF.

The J gene is TRBJ1-4, the V gene TRBV4-3; D gene uncertain. CDR1 LGHNA and CDR2 YSLEER come from the germline V gene. This CDR3 spans 13 amino acids. Trimming removed 0 bases from V and 7 bases from J, with 6 bases in between. The CDR3 region is CASSQDMSEKLFF. The DNA of the CDR3 is TGCGCCAGCAGCCAAGACATGAGTGAAAAACTGTTTTTT.

The genes are TRBV14 and TRBJ2-1, with TRBD1 identical over 10 bases. This CDR3 contains 18 residues. Trimming cost V 4 bases and J 1 base; bases outside gene matches: 10. Germline V gene lookup returns CDR1 SGHDN and CDR2 FVKESK. The CDR3 DNA reads as TGTGCCAGCAGCCGAGGTCTCCGGGACAGGGGATCCTACAATGAGCAGTTCTTC. It is translated as CASSRGLRDRGSYNEQFF. The full variable domain, rest sourced from reference TRBV14 and TRBJ2-1, is EAGVTQFPSHSVIEKGQTVTLRCDPISGHDNLYWYRRVMGKEIKFLLHFVKESKQDESGMPNNRFLAERTGGTYSTLKVQPAELEDSGVYFCASSRGLRDRGSYNEQFFGPGTRLTVL.

The genes are TRBV7-9 and TRBJ1-1; no clear D. Trimming took off 0 bases at V and 7 bases at J, with 9 bases between the two ends. This CDR3 is 13 amino acids long. Looked up from germline, CDR1 is SEHNR and CDR2 is FQNEAQ (reference sequence). The CDR3 loop reads CASSLALYNEAFF. The CDR3 nucleotides are TGTGCCAGCAGCTTAGCCCTCTATAATGAAGCTTTCTTT.